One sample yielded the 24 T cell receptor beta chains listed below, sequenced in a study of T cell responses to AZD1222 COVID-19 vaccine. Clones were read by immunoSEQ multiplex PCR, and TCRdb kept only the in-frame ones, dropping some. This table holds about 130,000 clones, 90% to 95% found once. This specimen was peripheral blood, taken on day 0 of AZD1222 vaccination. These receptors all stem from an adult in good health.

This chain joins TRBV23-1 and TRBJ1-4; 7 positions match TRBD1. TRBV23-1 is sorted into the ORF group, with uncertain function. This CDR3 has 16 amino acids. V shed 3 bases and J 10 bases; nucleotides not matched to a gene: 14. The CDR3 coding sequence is TGCGCCAGCAGTCAGTCGACAGGGCCCCTTGTTCCAAAACTGTTTTTT. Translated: CASSQSTGPLVPKLFF.

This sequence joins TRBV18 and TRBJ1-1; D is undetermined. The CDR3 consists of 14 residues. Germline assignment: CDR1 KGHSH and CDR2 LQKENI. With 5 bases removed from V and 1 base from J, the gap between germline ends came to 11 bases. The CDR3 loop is CASSLEGGNTEAFF. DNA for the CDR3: TGTGCCAGCTCATTGGAGGGCGGGAACACTGAAGCTTTCTTT.

CDR3 coding DNA: TGTGCCAGCAGCCAAGTATGGGGTGTAAATCAGCCCCAGCATTTT. Protein product: CASSQVWGVNQPQHF. The rearrangement joins TRBV4-2 to TRBJ1-5; D gene ambiguous. The V end lost 1 base, the J end lost 4 bases, and 11 bases lay between the germline ends. Germline assignment: CDR1 LGHNA and CDR2 YNFKEQ. CDR3 length: 15 amino acids.

The CDR3 bases are TGTGCCAGCAGCTTAGCATTCGTAGGGGGTCTGGACGCTTTCTTT. Protein sequence: CASSLAFVGGLDAFF. The chain couples TRBV7-2 to TRBJ1-1, with D tentatively TRBD1 (6 bases). V lost 0 bases and J 11 bases, leaving 19 bases between the germline ends. Germline V gene data show CDR1 as SGHTA and CDR2 as FQGNSA. CDR3 length: 15 residues.

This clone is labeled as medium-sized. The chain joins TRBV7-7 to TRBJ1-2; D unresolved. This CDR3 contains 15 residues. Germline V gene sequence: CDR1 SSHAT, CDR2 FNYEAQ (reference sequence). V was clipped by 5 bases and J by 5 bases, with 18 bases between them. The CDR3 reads CASSPIRAEAYGYTF. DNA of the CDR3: TGTGCCAGCAGCCCCATAAGGGCAGAAGCATATGGCTACACCTTC.

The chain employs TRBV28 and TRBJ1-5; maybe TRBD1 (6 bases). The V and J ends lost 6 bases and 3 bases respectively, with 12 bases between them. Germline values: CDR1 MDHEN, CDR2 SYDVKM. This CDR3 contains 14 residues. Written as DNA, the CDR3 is TGTGCCAGCAGAAAAGGGGGAACCAATCAGCCCCAGCATTTT. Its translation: CASRKGGTNQPQHF.

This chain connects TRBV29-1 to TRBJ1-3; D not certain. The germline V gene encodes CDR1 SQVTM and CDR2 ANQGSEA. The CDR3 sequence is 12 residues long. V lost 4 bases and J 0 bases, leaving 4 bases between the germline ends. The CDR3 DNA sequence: TGCAGCGTTGGCCTCTCTGGAAACACCATATATTTT. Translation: CSVGLSGNTIYF.

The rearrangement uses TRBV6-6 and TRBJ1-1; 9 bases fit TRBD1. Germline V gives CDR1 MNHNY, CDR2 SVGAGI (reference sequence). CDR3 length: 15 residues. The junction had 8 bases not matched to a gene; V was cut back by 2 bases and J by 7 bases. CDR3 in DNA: TGTGCCAGCAGTTACGGGGGACAGGGTCTTCTTGAAGCTTTCTTT. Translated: CASSYGGQGLLEAFF.

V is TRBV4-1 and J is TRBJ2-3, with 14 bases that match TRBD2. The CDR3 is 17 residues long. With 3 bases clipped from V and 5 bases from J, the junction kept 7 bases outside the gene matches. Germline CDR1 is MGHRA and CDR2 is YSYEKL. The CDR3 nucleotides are TGCGCCAGCAGCCAGCAGACTAGCGGGAGGGCCGGAGATACGCAGTATTTT. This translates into CASSQQTSGRAGDTQYF.

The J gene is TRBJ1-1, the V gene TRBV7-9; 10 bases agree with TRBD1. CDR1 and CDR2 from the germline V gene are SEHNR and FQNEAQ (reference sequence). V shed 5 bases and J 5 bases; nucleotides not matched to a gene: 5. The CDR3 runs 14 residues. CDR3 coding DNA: TGTGCCAGCAGCATGGGACAGGGGACGACTGAAGCTTTCTTT. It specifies CASSMGQGTTEAFF.

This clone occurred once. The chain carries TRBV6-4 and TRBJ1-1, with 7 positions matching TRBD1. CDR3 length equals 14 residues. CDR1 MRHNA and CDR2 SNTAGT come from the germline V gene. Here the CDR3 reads CVSGTEPQNTEAFF. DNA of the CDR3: TGTGTCTCCGGGACAGAGCCCCAGAACACTGAAGCTTTCTTT.

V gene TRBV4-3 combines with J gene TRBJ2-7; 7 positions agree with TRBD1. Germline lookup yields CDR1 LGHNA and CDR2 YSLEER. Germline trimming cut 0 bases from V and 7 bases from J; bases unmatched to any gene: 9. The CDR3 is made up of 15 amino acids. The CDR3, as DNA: TGCGCCAGCAGCCAAGAAAGGGGGCTGTTTGGAGAGCAGTACTTC. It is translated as CASSQERGLFGEQYF.

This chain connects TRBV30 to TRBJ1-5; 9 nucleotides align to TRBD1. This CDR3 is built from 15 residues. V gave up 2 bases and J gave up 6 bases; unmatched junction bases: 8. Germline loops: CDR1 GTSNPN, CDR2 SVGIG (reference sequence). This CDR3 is CAWSRRQGQGQPQHF. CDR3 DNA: TGTGCCTGGAGTAGGCGACAGGGACAGGGTCAGCCCCAGCATTTT.

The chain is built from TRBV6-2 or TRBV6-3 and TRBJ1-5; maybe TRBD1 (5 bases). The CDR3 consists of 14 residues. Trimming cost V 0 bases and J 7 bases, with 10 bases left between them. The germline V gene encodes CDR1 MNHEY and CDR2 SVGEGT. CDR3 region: CASSYSGGVQPQHF. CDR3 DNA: TGTGCCAGCAGTTACTCGGGAGGGGTACAGCCCCAGCATTTT.

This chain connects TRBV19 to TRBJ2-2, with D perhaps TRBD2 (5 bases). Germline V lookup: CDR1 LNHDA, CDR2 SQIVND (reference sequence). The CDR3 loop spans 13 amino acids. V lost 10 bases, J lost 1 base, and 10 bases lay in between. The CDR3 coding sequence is TGTGCCACAAGGACTGTGAACACCGGGGAGCTGTTTTTT. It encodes CATRTVNTGELFF.

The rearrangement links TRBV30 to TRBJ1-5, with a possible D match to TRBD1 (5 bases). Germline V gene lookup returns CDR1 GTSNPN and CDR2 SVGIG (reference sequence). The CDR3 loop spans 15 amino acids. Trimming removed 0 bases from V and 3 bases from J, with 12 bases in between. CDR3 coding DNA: TGTGCCTGGAGTGTAGGTCCGGGACTCAATCAGCCCCAGCATTTT. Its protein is CAWSVGPGLNQPQHF.

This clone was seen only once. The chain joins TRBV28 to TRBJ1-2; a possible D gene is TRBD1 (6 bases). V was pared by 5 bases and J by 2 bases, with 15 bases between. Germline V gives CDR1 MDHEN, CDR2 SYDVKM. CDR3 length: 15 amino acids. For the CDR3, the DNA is TGTGCCAGCAGTGTAACAGGGCTGGGAAACTATGGCTACACCTTC. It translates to CASSVTGLGNYGYTF.

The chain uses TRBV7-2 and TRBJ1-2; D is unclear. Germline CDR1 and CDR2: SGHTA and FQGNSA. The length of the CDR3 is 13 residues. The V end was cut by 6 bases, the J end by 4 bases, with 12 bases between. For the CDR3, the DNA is TGTGCCAGCAGTGGAGGTTTGGGCTATGGCTACACCTTC. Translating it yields CASSGGLGYGYTF.

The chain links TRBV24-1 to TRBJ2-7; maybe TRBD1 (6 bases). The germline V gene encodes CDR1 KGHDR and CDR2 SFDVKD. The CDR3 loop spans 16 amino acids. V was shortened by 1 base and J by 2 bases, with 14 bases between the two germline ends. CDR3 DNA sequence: TGTGCCACCAGTGATTTCGACAGGCCTACCACCTACGAGCAGTACTTC. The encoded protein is CATSDFDRPTTYEQYF.

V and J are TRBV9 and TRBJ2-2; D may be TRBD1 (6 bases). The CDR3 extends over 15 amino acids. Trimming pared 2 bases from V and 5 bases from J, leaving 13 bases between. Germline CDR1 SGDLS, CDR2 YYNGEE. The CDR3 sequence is CASSVRGSITGELFF. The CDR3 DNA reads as TGTGCCAGCAGCGTCAGGGGTAGTATTACCGGGGAGCTGTTTTTT.

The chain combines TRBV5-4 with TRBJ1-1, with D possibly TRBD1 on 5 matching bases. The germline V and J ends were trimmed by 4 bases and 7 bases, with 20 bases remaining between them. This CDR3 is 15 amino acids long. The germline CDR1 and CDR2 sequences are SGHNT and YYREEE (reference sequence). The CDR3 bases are TGTGCCAGCAGCCGCTTGCTCGACGGAACAGGTGAAGCTTTCTTT. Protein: CASSRLLDGTGEAFF.

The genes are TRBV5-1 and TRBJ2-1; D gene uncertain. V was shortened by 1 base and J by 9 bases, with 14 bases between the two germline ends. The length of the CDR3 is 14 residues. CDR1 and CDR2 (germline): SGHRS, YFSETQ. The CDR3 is CASSLNPAFGEQFF. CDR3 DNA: TGCGCCAGCAGCTTGAATCCCGCCTTTGGTGAGCAGTTCTTC.

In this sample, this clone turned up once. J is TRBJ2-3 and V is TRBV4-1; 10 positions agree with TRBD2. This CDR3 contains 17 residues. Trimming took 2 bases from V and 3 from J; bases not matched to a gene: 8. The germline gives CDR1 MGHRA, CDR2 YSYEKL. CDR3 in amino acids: CASSQSQAGGETDTQYF. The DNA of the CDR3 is TGCGCCAGCAGCCAATCCCAAGCGGGAGGGGAGACAGATACGCAGTATTTT.

The DNA for the CDR3 is TGTGCCAGCAGTTACAAGGGATCTGGAAACACCATATATTTT. Amino acids: CASSYKGSGNTIYF. The chain is built from TRBV6-6 and TRBJ1-3; the D is unclear. Germline-derived CDR1 and CDR2 are MNHNY and SVGAGI (reference sequence). The CDR3 loop spans 14 amino acids. The V and J ends lost 2 bases and 1 base respectively, with 6 bases between them.